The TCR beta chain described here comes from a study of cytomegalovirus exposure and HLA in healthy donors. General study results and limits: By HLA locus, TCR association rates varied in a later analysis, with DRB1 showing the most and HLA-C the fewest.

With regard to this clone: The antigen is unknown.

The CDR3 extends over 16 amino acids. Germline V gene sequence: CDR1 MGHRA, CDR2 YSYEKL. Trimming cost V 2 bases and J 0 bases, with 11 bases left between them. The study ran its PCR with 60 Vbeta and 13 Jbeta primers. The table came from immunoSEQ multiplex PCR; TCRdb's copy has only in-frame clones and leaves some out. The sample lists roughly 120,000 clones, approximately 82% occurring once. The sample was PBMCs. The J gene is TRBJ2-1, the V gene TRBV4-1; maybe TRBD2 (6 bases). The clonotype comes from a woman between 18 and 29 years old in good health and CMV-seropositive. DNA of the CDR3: TGCGCCAGCAGCCAACAAAGCGGGTTCTCCTACAATGAGCAGTTCTTC. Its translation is CASSQQSGFSYNEQFF.